This T cell receptor beta chain comes out of a study of shared clonotypes between healthy human individuals. Repertoires were generated with immunoSEQ multiplex PCR, while TCRdb's copy carries only in-frame clones and drops some. The sample has roughly 2,300,000 clones, 85% to 95% seen once; the top ten hold approximately 0.39%. A CD45RA+ naive subset and a CD45RA-negative memory subset were split from CD4+ cells. Per germline, CDR1 MDHEN and CDR2 SYDVKM. The CDR3 extends over 14 amino acids. V lost 6 bases and J lost 7, with 18 bases in between. Material for sequencing was naive CD4+ T cells from PBMCs. Subset given: CD45RA+ positively selected. This receptor was obtained from a man aged 18 to 29 in good health. Some clones in this sample may be carry-over from other donors' samples. The gene calls are TRBV28 and TRBJ1-1; D might be TRBD1 (6 bases). The CDR3 loop is CASSQTFPTGEAFF. In nucleotides, the CDR3 is TGTGCCAGCAGCCAAACGTTCCCGACAGGTGAAGCTTTCTTT.